This TCR beta chain was found in a study of CXCR3 chemokines and chemotherapy response in bladder cancer (dated by TCRdb to 2021 to 2024). With respect to the entire study: The study tested whether activity of the CXCR3 chemokine system within human bladder cancer tumors predicted response to chemotherapy.

This clonotype came up once. Its antigen is still unknown. A far larger clone is just one base off, so this is likely a read error. Library preparation was by PCR. Instrument used: Illumina HiSeq 2500. TCRdb reanalyzed the raw reads on its own, using fastp at Q25 for trimming and MiXCR for clone calling, and kept in-frame beta chains. Rows are unified per CDR3 protein, each entry keeping the most common DNA and genes. This sample lists thousands of distinct CDR3 sequences; about a sixth were detected once. The ten biggest clones cover less than 30% of the sample. The CDR3 goes from the cysteine to the phenylalanine over 14 residues. CDR3 DNA only is kept here, 42 bases in frame from base 1. For CDR1 and CDR2, the germline V gene lists SGHDT and YYEEEE.

The clonotype was recovered from a human donor with bladder cancer that responded to neoadjuvant chemotherapy. Sample collection was performed from a patient whose treatment included neoadjuvant chemotherapy. The receptor chain draws on TRBV5-6 and TRBJ2-2, and perhaps TRBD1 as D gene, on 5 matching bases. At the DNA level, the sequence is TGTGCCAGCAGGTACGGGCCGGACACCGTGGAGCTGTTTTTT. This sequence encodes CASRYGPDTVELFF. With the rest looked up from the reference TRBV5-6 and TRBJ2-2 genes rather than sequenced, the full variable domain is DAGVTQSPTHLIKTRGQQVTLRCSPKSGHDTVSWYQQALGQGPQFIFQYYEEEERQRGNFPDRFSGHQFPNYSSELNVNALLLGDSALYLCASRYGPDTVELFFGEGSRLTVL.